The 26 T cell receptor beta chains reported below all come from one sample, sequenced in a study. MiXCR, run by TCRdb on the 5' RACE reads, gives a single entry per CDR3 protein. The sample records 20,000 to 25,000 distinct CDR3 sequences, about 30% being singletons. The sequenced sample consisted of tumor-infiltrating naive CD4+ T cells sorted from the breast tumor. Subset in this sample: naive CD4+ T cells, CD4+CD45RA+CD25-. The receptor source for this set is a female donor with breast cancer.

This clonotype was recorded many times. The chain carries TRBV4-1 and TRBJ1-2, with D tentatively TRBD1 (5 bases). V was trimmed by 0 bases and J by 5 bases, leaving 13 bases between them. The germline V gene has CDR1 MGHRA and CDR2 YSYEKL. This CDR3 contains 15 residues. The CDR3 loop is CASSQEEGTRYGYTF. The CDR3 region has the DNA TGCGCCAGCAGCCAAGAGGAGGGGACCCGGTATGGCTACACCTTC.

V and J are TRBV3-1 and TRBJ1-5; the D is unclear. V was shortened by 4 bases and J by 4 bases, with 8 bases between the two germline ends. This CDR3 comprises 13 residues. Germline assignment: CDR1 LGHDT and CDR2 YNNKEL (reference sequence). Written as DNA, the CDR3 is TGTGCCAGCAGCCGGACTGAGAATCAGCCCCAGCATTTT. It translates to CASSRTENQPQHF.

V is TRBV30 and J is TRBJ2-7; 7 bases are shared with TRBD2. The CDR3 covers 15 residues. The V and J ends lost 2 bases and 4 bases, in that order; junction bases with no gene match: 11. CDR1 is GTSNPN, CDR2 SVGIG, per germline (reference sequence). The CDR3 loop is CAWSPRGSGFYEQYF. In DNA, the CDR3 is TGTGCCTGGAGTCCCCGGGGTAGCGGGTTTTACGAGCAGTACTTC.

Details on this clonotype: A read error may explain this, as a much larger clone is one base away. The conserved phenylalanine or tryptophan is not found at the CDR3 terminus, so this likely reflects a read error. The rearrangement joins TRBV4-1 to TRBJ2-1; D gene uncertain. V shed 3 bases and J shed 8 bases, with 11 bases lying between them. The germline CDR1 and CDR2 sequences are MGHRA and YSYEKL. The CDR3 extends over 13 amino acids. The CDR3 DNA reads as TGCGCCAGCAGCCATCGGGCAGGAGATGAGCAGTTCCTC. It encodes CASSHRAGDEQFL.

This clonotype was recorded a few times. The V gene is TRBV5-1, the J gene TRBJ2-5; unclear D gene. CDR1 is SGHRS, CDR2 YFSETQ, per germline. This CDR3 comprises 11 residues. Trimming took off 3 bases at V and 5 bases at J, with 5 bases between the two ends. The CDR3 reads CASSWGETQYF. CDR3 in DNA: TGCGCCAGCAGCTGGGGTGAGACCCAGTACTTC.

Judged by abundance, this clonotype is medium-sized. The V and J genes are TRBV7-8 and TRBJ1-5; 7 nucleotides align to TRBD1. Germline V gene lookup returns CDR1 SGHVS and CDR2 FQNEAQ. V gave up 4 bases and J gave up 3 bases; unmatched junction bases: 6. The CDR3 length is 15 residues. CDR3 DNA sequence: TGTGCCAGCAGCTCGGACAGGCTCGACAATCAGCCCCAGCATTTT. It yields the protein CASSSDRLDNQPQHF.

In its sample, this clonotype was seen once. The chain recombines TRBV6-4 with TRBJ2-1; 10 bases match TRBD2. The CDR3 is 18 amino acids. Germline loops: CDR1 MRHNA, CDR2 SNTAGT. The V gene end was trimmed by 0 bases and the J gene end by 0 bases; junction bases not matched to a gene: 5. The CDR3 DNA reads TGTGCCAGCAGTGACTCGAATCTAGCGGGAGCCTCCTACAATGAGCAGTTCTTC. Translating gives CASSDSNLAGASYNEQFF.

This clonotype was counted only a few times. J is TRBJ2-7 and V is TRBV6-6; 7 bases are shared with TRBD2. This CDR3 is built from 13 residues. In germline, CDR1 is MNHNY, CDR2 SVGAGI (reference sequence). J was trimmed by 6 bases and V by 6 bases; bases with no gene match: 8. CDR3 sequence (DNA): TGTGCCAGCAGCAGCGGGACTCCTCTCGAGCAGTACTTC. Translating gives CASSSGTPLEQYF.

This clonotype has a handful of counts. A much larger clone lies a single base off, so this may be a read error. The rearrangement joins TRBV12-3 or TRBV12-4 to TRBJ2-3; 7 nucleotides agree with TRBD2. V lost 5 bases and J lost 8; bases outside the gene matches: 4. This CDR3 comprises 12 residues. CDR3 protein: CASSPSGGTQYF. In DNA, the CDR3 is TGTGCCAGCAGTCCCTCGGGGGGTACGCAGTATTTT.

This clonotype was counted between two and nine times. This chain links TRBV9 with TRBJ2-1, with 8 nucleotides matching TRBD1. Unmatched junction bases numbered 4, after V lost 2 bases and J lost 6 bases. CDR3 length equals 14 residues. Germline V CDR1 and CDR2: SGDLS, YYNGEE. For the CDR3, the DNA is TGTGCCAGCAGCGTCCAGGGGGCGGGCAATGAGCAGTTCTTC. Its translation is CASSVQGAGNEQFF.

This clonotype is classed as medium-sized. The CDR3 nucleotides are TGCAGTGCTTGGGGGGACCTCTCCGATGAGCAGTTCTTC. This sequence encodes CSAWGDLSDEQFF. The rearrangement joins TRBV20-1 to TRBJ2-1, with TRBD2 as a possible D gene (6 bases). The CDR3 is 13 amino acids. V was trimmed by 5 bases and J by 8 bases, leaving 16 bases between them. Germline CDR1 is DFQATT and CDR2 is SNEGSKA (reference sequence).

With regard to this clonotype: The conserved phenylalanine or tryptophan is not found at the CDR3 terminus, so this likely reflects a read error. V gene TRBV7-6 combines with J gene TRBJ1-1; possible D gene TRBD1, 5 bases. V lost 0 bases to trimming and J lost 1 base, with 9 bases between them. There are 15 residues in the CDR3. From germline, CDR1 is SGHVS and CDR2 FNYEAQ. The CDR3, as DNA: TGTGCCAGCAGCTTAGCGGGAGGGGAGAACACTGAAGCTTTCGTT. Its translation: CASSLAGGENTEAFV.

Worth noting for this clonotype: With a much larger clone just one base away, this may be a read error. J is TRBJ1-1 and V is TRBV6-5; a possible D gene is TRBD1 (5 bases). CDR1 is MNHEY and CDR2 is SVGAGI in the germline V gene. The CDR3 is made up of 14 amino acids. Written as DNA, the CDR3 is TGTGCCAGCAGTTACCGGTCAGGGAACACTGAAGCTTCCTTT. Translating it yields CASSYRSGNTEASF.

Sample share makes this clonotype medium-sized. The genes are TRBV15 and TRBJ1-5; no clear D gene. V was clipped by 1 base and J by 5 bases, with 6 bases between them. Germline CDR1 is LNHNV and CDR2 is YYDKDF (reference sequence). The CDR3 spans 13 residues. CDR3 residues: CATSRVTDQPQHF. In DNA form, the CDR3 reads TGTGCCACCAGCAGAGTCACCGATCAGCCCCAGCATTTT. The full variable domain, rest sourced from reference TRBV15 and TRBJ1-5, is DAMVIQNPRYQVTQFGKPVTLSCSQTLNHNVMYWYQQKSSQAPKLLFHYYDKDFNNEADTPDNFQSRRPNTSFCFLDIRSPGLGDTAMYLCATSRVTDQPQHFGDGTRLSIL.

This chain connects TRBV7-3 to TRBJ2-1, with TRBD1 matching 8 bases. The CDR3 covers 15 residues. Germline assignment: CDR1 SGHTA and CDR2 FQGTGA. V lost 5 bases to trimming and J lost 6 bases; unmatched junction nucleotides: 9. Written as DNA, the CDR3 is TGTGCCAGCAGCGCCGACAGGGGTGTAGGCAATGAGCAGTTCTTC. It encodes CASSADRGVGNEQFF.

The V call is TRBV3-1, the J call TRBJ2-1; 10 bases match TRBD1. The junction had 5 bases not matched to a gene; V was cut back by 4 bases and J by 8 bases. Germline values: CDR1 LGHDT, CDR2 YNNKEL (reference sequence). This CDR3 is 14 amino acids long. CDR3 DNA: TGTGCCAGCAGCCCGGGACAGGGGAGGCATGAGCAGTTCTTC. Translated, it gives CASSPGQGRHEQFF.

This clonotype was detected only a few times. The V gene is TRBV3-1, the J gene TRBJ1-6, with D possibly being TRBD1 (5 bases). Germline V gene sequence: CDR1 LGHDT, CDR2 YNNKEL (reference sequence). The CDR3 extends over 15 amino acids. Trimming shortened V by 0 bases and J by 9 bases, and 12 bases separated the two germline ends. CDR3 sequence: CASSQDGALGSPLHF. The DNA for the CDR3 is TGTGCCAGCAGCCAAGATGGGGCTTTAGGTTCACCCCTCCACTTT.

This clonotype was seen at least ten times. This rearrangement joins TRBV6-5 to TRBJ2-5, with TRBD1 matching over 8 bases. This CDR3 comprises 15 residues. V lost 6 bases, J lost 5 bases, and 11 bases stayed unmatched. CDR1 is MNHEY, CDR2 SVGAGI, per germline. Here the CDR3 reads CASRGAGQGRETQYF. The CDR3 DNA is TGTGCCAGCAGGGGGGCAGGACAGGGCCGGGAGACCCAGTACTTC.

The V and J genes are TRBV10-3 and TRBJ2-3; 9 nucleotides agree with TRBD2. CDR1 and CDR2 (germline): ENHRY, SYGVKD. J lost 0 bases, V lost 7 bases, and 5 bases had no gene match. CDR3 length: 15 amino acids. CDR3 protein: CAINPSGKSTDTQYF. The CDR3 coding sequence is TGTGCCATCAACCCTAGCGGGAAGAGCACAGATACGCAGTATTTT.

This rearrangement joins TRBV6-5 to TRBJ1-2, with no clear D. Germline CDR1 is MNHEY and CDR2 is SVGAGI. The V and J ends lost 4 bases and 0 bases respectively, with 9 bases between them. The CDR3 length is 14 residues. CDR3 amino acids: CASSLRETNYGYTF. The CDR3 DNA reads as TGTGCCAGCAGTTTAAGAGAAACTAACTATGGCTACACCTTC.

The rearrangement links TRBV20-1 to TRBJ2-7; perhaps TRBD1 as D (5 bases). Germline V CDR1 and CDR2: DFQATT, SNEGSKA (reference sequence). The CDR3 length is 14 residues. The V and J ends lost 0 bases and 3 bases respectively, with 12 bases between them. The CDR3 region is CSARDLQAYYEQYF. The DNA of the CDR3 is TGCAGTGCTAGAGATCTACAGGCCTACTACGAGCAGTACTTC.

A remark on this clonotype: A junction end diverges from the germline sequence, so it may reflect a read error. The chain recombines TRBV20-1 with TRBJ1-5; D is possibly TRBD1 (5 bases). This CDR3 is 15 amino acids long. Germline CDR1 reads DFQATT; CDR2 reads SNEGSKA (reference sequence). This chain's CDR3 is CSARCPGISNPPQHF. The CDR3 coding sequence is TGCAGTGCTAGGTGTCCAGGGATTAGCAATCCGCCCCAACATTTT.

A note on this clonotype: The germline gene is not matched at one end of the junction; a read error may be the cause. V is TRBV12-3 or TRBV12-4 and J is TRBJ2-4, with D possibly TRBD2 on 5 matching bases. This CDR3 is built from 15 residues. The CDR3 here is CASSFAGLAKNTQYF. The CDR3, as DNA: TGTGCCAGCAGTTTCGCGGGTCTAGCAAAAAACACTCAGTACTTC.

CDR3 in amino acids: CASKPGLAFNEQFF. CDR3 bases: TGTGCCAGCAAACCGGGACTGGCTTTCAATGAGCAGTTCTTC. This chain uses TRBV6-5 with TRBJ2-1; maybe TRBD2 (6 bases). Germline V lookup: CDR1 MNHEY, CDR2 SVGAGI. Trimming shortened V by 7 bases and J by 6 bases, and 16 bases separated the two germline ends. The CDR3 sequence is 14 residues long.

This clonotype is classed as medium-sized. The rearrangement links TRBV7-2 to TRBJ1-4; 7 nucleotides agree with TRBD1. Germline V gives CDR1 SGHTA, CDR2 FQGNSA. The ends lost 5 bases at V and 7 bases at J; junction bases unmatched: 10. The CDR3 extends over 15 amino acids. The CDR3 sequence: CASSLSGQLIEKLFF. CDR3 DNA: TGTGCCAGCAGCCTATCGGGACAGTTGATTGAAAAACTGTTTTTT.

The rearrangement joins TRBV11-2 to TRBJ1-4; a weak D match, TRBD1 (6 bases). CDR1 and CDR2 (germline): SGHAT, FQNNGV. This CDR3 contains 19 residues. The ends were cut back, 4 bases at V and 3 bases at J, with 24 bases in the middle. CDR3 DNA sequence: TGTGCCAGCAGCTCCCCCGGGCTTGGAGGGGGTCCCCCTAATGAAAAACTGTTTTTT. Its translation: CASSSPGLGGGPPNEKLFF.